This entry concerns a single T cell receptor beta chain. Living in 20 to 30 US areas, the participants were between about 18 and 100 years of age. Participants reported their clinical history, and cohort assignment relied on those reports. Germline V gene lookup returns CDR1 KGHSH and CDR2 LQKENI. The V end lost 6 bases, the J end lost 1 base, and 15 bases lay between the germline ends. The CDR3 contains 15 residues. Sequenced by immunoSEQ multiplex PCR; TCRdb stores in-frame clones only, minus some. The sample lists approximately 150,000 clones; approximately 79% were seen once. This entry comes from a study of blood T cell repertoires in COVID-19. Turning to the study itself: Italy, Spain and the United States were the sources of the convalescent and acute COVID-19 samples.

The V and J genes are TRBV18 and TRBJ1-1; D is possibly TRBD1 (6 bases). This clonotype was sampled from a woman in her sixties or seventies in a cohort exposed to, infected with or recovered from COVID-19 (not recorded which). Sequencing was performed on PBMCs or T cells enriched from blood (not recorded which). The CDR3 region is CASSTQGGANTEAFF. The CDR3 coding sequence is TGTGCCAGCTCCACACAGGGTGGGGCGAACACTGAAGCTTTCTTT.